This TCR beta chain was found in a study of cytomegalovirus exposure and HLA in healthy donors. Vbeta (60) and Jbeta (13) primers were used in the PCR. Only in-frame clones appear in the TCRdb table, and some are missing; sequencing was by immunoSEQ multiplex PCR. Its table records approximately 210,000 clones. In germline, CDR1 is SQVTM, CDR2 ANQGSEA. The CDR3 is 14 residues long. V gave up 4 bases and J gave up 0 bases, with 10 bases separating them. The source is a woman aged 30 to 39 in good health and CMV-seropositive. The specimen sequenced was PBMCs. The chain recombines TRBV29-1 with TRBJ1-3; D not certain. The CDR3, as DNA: TGCAGCGTTGCGGGAGCCTCCTCTGGAAACACCATATATTTT. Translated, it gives CSVAGASSGNTIYF.